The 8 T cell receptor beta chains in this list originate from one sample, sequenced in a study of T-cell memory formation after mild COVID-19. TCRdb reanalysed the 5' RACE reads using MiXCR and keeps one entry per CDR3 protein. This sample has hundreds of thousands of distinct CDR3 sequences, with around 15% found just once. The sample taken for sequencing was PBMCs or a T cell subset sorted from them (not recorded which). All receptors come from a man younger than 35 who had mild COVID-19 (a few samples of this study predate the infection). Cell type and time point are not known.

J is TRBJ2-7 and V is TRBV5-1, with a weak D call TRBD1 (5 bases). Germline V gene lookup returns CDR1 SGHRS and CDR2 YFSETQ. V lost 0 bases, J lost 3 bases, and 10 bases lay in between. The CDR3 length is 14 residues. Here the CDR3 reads CASSLGARVYEQYF. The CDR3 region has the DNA TGCGCCAGCAGCTTGGGGGCCAGGGTCTACGAGCAGTACTTC.

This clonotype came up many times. CDR3 bases: TGCGCCAGCAGCTTCGGGGACCTAGGTGGAGGCAAAAACATTCAGTACTTC. Protein: CASSFGDLGGGKNIQYF. The chain has TRBV5-1 and TRBJ2-4; D could derive from TRBD1 or TRBD2 (5 bases each). The length of the CDR3 is 17 residues. Looked up from germline, CDR1 is SGHRS and CDR2 is YFSETQ. Trimming removed 2 bases at V and 3 bases at J, with 18 bases between.

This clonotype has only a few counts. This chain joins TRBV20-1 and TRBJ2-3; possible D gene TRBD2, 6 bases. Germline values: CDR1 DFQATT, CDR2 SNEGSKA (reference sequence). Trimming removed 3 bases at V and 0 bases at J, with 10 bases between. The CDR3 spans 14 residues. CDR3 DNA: TGCAGTGCTAGGCGGGCGGGAAGCACAGATACGCAGTATTTT. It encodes CSARRAGSTDTQYF.

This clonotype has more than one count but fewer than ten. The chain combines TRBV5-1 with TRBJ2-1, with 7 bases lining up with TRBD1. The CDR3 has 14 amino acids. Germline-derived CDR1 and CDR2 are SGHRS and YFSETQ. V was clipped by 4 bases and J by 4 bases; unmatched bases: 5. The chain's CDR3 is CASSTGQLYNEQFF. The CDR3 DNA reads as TGCGCCAGCAGCACGGGACAGCTATACAATGAGCAGTTCTTC.

CDR3 residues: CATSRDLGGGHQTQYF. The CDR3 DNA follows: TGTGCCACCAGCAGAGATCTGGGGGGGGGACACCAGACCCAGTACTTC. The rearrangement uses TRBV15 and TRBJ2-5; a weak D match, TRBD2 (7 bases). The germline V gene has CDR1 LNHNV and CDR2 YYDKDF (reference sequence). V lost 0 bases, J lost 6 bases, and 17 bases lay in between. This CDR3 spans 16 amino acids. The full variable domain, its missing parts supplied by reference TRBV15 and TRBJ2-5, is DAMVIQNPRYQVTQFGKPVTLSCSQTLNHNVMYWYQQKSSQAPKLLFHYYDKDFNNEADTPDNFQSRRPNTSFCFLDIRSPGLGDTAMYLCATSRDLGGGHQTQYFGPGTRLLVL.

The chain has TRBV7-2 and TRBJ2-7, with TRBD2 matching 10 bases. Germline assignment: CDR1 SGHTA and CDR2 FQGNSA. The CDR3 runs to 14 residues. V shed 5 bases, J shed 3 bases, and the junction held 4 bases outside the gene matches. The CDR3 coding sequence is TGTGCCAGCAGCCCAACTAGCGGGGACTACGAGCAGTACGTC. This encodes CASSPTSGDYEQYV.

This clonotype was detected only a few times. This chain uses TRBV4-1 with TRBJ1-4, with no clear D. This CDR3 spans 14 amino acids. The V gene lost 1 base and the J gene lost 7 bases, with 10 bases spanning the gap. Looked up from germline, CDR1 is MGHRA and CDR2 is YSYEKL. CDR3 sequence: CASSQGWGGEKLFF. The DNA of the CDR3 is TGCGCCAGCAGCCAAGGATGGGGAGGTGAAAAACTGTTTTTT.

CDR3 region: CSVGGGYEQFF. The CDR3 coding sequence is TGCAGCGTGGGCGGCGGATATGAGCAGTTCTTC. The genes are TRBV29-1 and TRBJ2-1, with D uncertain. Germline V CDR1 and CDR2: SQVTM, ANQGSEA. The CDR3 length is 11 residues. Trimming removed 6 bases at V and 8 bases at J, with 11 bases between.